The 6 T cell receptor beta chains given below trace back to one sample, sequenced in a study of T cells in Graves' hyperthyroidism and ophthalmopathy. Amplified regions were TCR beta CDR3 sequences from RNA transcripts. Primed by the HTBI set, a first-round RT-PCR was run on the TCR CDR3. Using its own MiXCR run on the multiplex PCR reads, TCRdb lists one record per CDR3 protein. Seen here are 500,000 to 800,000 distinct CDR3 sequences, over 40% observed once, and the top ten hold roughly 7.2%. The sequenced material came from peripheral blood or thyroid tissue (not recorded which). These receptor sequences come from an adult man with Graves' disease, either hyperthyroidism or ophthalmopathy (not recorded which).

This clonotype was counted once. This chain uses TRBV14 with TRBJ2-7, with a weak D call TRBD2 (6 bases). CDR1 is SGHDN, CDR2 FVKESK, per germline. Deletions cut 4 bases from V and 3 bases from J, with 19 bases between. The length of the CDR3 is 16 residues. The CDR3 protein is CASSRSSGLLHYEQYF. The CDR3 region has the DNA TGTGCCAGCAGCCGGAGTAGCGGCTTATTGCACTACGAGCAGTACTTC.

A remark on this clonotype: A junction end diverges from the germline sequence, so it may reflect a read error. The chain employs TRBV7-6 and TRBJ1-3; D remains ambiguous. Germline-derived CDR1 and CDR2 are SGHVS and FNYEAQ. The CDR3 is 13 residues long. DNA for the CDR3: TGTGCCAGCAGCTTGGGAAGCGGAAACACCATGTATTTT. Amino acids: CASSLGSGNTMYF.

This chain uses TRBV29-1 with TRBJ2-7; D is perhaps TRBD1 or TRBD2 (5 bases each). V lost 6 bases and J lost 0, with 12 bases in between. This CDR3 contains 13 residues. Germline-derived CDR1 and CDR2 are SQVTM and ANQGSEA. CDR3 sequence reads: CSVSRDDSYEQYF. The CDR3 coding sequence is TGCAGCGTGAGCCGGGACGACTCCTACGAGCAGTACTTC.

The CDR3 nucleotides read TGTGCCAGCAGTGCTAGAGGCACAACTAGCTCGGCGAACACCGGGGAGCTGTTTTTT. Amino acid sequence: CASSARGTTSSANTGELFF. The genes are TRBV25-1 and TRBJ2-2, with a tentative D call TRBD2 (6 bases). There are 19 residues in the CDR3. Trimming removed 4 bases at V and 0 bases at J, with 21 bases between. Germline V CDR1 and CDR2: MGHDK, SYGVNS.

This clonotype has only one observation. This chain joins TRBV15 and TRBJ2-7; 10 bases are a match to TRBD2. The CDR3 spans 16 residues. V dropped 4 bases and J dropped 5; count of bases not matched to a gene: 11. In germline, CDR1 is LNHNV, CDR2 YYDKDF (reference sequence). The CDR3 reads CATSTKTSGWFNEQYF. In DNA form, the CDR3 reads TGTGCCACCAGCACCAAGACTAGCGGGTGGTTCAACGAGCAGTACTTC.

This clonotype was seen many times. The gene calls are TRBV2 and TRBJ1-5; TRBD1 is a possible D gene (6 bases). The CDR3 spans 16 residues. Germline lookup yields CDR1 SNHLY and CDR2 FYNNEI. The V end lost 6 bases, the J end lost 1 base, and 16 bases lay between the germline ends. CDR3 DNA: TGTGCCAGCAGCCCCACAGGGATTGCGAGCAATCAGCCCCAGCATTTT. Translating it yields CASSPTGIASNQPQHF.